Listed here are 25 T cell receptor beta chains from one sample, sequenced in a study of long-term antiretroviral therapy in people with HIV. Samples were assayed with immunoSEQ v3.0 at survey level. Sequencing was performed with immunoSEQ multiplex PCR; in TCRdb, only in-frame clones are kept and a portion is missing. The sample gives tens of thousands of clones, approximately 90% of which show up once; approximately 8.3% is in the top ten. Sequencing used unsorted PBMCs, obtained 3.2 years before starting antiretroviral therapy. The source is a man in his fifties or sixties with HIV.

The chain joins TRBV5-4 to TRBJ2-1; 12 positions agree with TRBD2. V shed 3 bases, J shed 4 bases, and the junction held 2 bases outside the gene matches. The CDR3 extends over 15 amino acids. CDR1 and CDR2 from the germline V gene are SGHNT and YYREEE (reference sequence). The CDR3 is CASSWTSGVYNEQFF. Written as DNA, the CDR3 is TGTGCCAGCAGCTGGACTAGCGGGGTTTACAATGAGCAGTTCTTC.

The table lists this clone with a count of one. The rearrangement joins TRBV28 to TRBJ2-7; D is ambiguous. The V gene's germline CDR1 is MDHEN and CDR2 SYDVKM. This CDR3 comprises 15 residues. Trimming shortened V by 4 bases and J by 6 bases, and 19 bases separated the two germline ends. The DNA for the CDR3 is TGTGCCAGCAGTTCCCCCACCGGTGGGTACTTCGAGCAGTACTTC. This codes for CASSSPTGGYFEQYF.

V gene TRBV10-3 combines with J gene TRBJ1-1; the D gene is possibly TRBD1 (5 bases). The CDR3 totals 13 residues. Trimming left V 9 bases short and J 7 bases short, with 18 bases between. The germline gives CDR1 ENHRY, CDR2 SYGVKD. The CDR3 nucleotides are TGTGCCATGATCGGGCAGGCTGGGGGTGAAGCTTTCTTT. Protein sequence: CAMIGQAGGEAFF.

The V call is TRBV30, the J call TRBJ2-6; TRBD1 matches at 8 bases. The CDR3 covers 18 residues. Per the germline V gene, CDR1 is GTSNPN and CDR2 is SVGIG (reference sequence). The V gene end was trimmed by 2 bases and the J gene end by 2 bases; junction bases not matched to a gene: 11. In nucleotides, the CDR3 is TGTGCCTGGAGTCGGGCCAGGACAGGGAAAACTGGGGCCAACGTCCTGACTTTC. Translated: CAWSRARTGKTGANVLTF.

This CDR3 is CASQRGLTETQYF. For the CDR3, the DNA is TGTGCCAGCCAGAGGGGGCTAACGGAGACCCAGTACTTC. The chain employs TRBV6-5 and TRBJ2-5, with 7 bases identical to TRBD1. Germline V CDR1 and CDR2: MNHEY, SVGAGI. The CDR3 has 13 amino acids. V trimming: 8 bases; J trimming: 5 bases; junction bases outside the gene matches: 8.

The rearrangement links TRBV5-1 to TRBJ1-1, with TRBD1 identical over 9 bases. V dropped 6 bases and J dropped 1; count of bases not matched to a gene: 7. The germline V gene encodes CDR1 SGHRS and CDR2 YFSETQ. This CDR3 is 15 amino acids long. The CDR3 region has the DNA TGCGCCAGCAACCCACTGGGACAGGGGAACACTGAAGCTTTCTTT. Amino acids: CASNPLGQGNTEAFF.

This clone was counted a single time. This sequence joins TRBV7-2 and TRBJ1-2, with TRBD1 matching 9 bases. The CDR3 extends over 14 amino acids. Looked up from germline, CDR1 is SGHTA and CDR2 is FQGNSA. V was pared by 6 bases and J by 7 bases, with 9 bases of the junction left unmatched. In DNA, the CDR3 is TGTGCCAGCAGTACCGGGACAGGGTCGGGTGGCTACACCTTC. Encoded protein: CASSTGTGSGGYTF. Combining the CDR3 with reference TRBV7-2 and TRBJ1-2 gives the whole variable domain GAGVSQSPSNKVTEKGKDVELRCDPISGHTALYWYRQSLGQGLEFLIYFQGNSAPDKSGLPSDRFSAERTGGSVSTLTIQRTQQEDSAVYLCASSTGTGSGGYTFGSGTRLTVV.

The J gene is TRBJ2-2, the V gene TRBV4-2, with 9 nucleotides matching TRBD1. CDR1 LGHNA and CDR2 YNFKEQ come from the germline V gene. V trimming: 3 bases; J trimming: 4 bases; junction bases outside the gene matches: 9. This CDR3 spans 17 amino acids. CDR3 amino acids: CASSQGDREGITGELFF. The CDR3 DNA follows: TGTGCCAGCAGCCAGGGGGACAGGGAGGGAATCACCGGGGAGCTGTTTTTT.

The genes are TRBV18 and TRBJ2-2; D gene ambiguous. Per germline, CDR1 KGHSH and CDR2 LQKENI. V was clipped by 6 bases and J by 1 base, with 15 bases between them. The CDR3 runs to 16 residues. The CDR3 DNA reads TGTGCCAGCTCCCCCAGCACCCCAGTGAACACCGGGGAGCTGTTTTTT. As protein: CASSPSTPVNTGELFF.

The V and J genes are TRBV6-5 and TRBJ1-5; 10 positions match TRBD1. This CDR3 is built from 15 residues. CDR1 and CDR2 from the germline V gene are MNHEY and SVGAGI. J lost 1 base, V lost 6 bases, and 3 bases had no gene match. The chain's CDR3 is CASRRTGGSNQPQHF. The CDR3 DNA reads TGTGCCAGCAGACGGACAGGGGGAAGCAATCAGCCCCAGCATTTT.

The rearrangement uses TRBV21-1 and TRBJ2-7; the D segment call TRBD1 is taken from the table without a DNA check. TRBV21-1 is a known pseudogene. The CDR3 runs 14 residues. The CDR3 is CASSEDRACYEQYF. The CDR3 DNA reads TGTGCCAGCAGCGAGGACAGGGCCTGCTACGAGCAGTACTTC.

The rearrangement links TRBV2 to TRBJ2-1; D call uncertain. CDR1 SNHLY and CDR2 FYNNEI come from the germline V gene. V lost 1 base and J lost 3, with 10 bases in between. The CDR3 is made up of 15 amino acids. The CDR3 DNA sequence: TGTGCCAGCAGTGAAGAGCAGGCCAGCTACAATGAGCAGTTCTTC. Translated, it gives CASSEEQASYNEQFF.

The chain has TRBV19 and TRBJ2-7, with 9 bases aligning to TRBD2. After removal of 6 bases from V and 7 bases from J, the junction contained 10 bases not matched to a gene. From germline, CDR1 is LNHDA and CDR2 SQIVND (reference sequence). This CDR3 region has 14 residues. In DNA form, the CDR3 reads TGTGCCAGTAGCCGGACTGGGACTAGCTCGGAGCAGTACTTC. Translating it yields CASSRTGTSSEQYF.

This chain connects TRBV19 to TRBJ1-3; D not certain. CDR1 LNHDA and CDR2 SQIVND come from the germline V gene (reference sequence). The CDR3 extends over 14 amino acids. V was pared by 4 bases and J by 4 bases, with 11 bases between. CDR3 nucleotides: TGTGCCAGTAGTAGGCAGTTCGCGGGAAACACCATATATTTT. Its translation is CASSRQFAGNTIYF. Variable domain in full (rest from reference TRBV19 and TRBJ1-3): DGGITQSPKYLFRKEGQNVTLSCEQNLNHDAMYWYRQDPGQGLRLIYYSQIVNDFQKGDIAEGYSVSREKKESFPLTVTSAQKNPTAFYLCASSRQFAGNTIYFGEGSWLTVV.

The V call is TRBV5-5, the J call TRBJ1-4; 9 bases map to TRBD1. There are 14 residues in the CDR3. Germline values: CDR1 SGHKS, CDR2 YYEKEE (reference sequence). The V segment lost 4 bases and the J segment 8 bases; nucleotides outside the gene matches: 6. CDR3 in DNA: TGTGCCAGCAGCCCACAGGGGGCTTGGGAAAAACTGTTTTTT. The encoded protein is CASSPQGAWEKLFF.

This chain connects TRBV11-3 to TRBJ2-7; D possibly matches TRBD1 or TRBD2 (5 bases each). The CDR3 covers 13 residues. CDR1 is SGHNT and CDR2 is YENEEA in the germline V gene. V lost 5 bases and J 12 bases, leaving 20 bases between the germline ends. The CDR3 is CASSPDRGQRMYF. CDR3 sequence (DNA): TGTGCCAGCAGCCCGGACCGGGGCCAAAGGATGTACTTC.

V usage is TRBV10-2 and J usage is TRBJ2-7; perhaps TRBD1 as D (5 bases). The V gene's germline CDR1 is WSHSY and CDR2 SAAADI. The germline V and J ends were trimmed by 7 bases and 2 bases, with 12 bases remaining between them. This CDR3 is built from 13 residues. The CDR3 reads CASTPRDPYEQYF. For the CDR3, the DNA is TGCGCCAGCACCCCCAGGGATCCCTACGAGCAGTACTTC.

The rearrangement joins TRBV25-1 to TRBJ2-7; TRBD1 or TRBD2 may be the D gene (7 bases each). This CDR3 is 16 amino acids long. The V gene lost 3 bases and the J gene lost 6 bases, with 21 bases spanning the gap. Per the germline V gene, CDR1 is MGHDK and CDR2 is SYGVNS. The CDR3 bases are TGTGCCAGCAGTGACCCCGGGACAGCGGGATTCGGCGAGCAGTACTTC. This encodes CASSDPGTAGFGEQYF.

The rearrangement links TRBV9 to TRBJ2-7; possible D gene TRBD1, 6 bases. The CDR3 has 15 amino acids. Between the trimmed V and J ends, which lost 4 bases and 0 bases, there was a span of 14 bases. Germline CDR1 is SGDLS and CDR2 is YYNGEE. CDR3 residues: CASSKSGQTSYEQYF. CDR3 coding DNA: TGTGCCAGCAGCAAGTCCGGACAGACCTCCTACGAGCAGTACTTC.

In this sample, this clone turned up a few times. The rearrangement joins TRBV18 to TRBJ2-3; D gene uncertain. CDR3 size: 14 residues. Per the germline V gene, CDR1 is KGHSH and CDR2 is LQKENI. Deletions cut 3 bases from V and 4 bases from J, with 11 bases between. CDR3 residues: CASSPSTGADTQYF. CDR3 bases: TGTGCCAGCTCACCTAGTACCGGCGCAGATACGCAGTATTTT.

The CDR3 spells CARDIRGADTQYF. The CDR3 DNA reads as TGTGCCAGGGACATCCGGGGAGCAGATACGCAGTATTTT. The chain recombines TRBV30 with TRBJ2-3, with D tentatively TRBD1 (6 bases). Trimming removed 8 bases from V and 4 bases from J, with 16 bases in between. Per germline, CDR1 GTSNPN and CDR2 SVGIG (reference sequence). The CDR3 consists of 13 residues.

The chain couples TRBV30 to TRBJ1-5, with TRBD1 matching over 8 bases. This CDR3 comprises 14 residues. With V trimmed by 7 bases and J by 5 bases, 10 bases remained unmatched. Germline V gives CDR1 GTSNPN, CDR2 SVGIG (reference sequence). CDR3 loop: CASSDRGTYQPQHF. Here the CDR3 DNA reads TGTGCCTCCTCCGACAGGGGAACATATCAGCCCCAGCATTTT. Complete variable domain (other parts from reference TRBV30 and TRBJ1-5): SQTIHQWPATLVQPVGSPLSLECTVEGTSNPNLYWYRQAAGRGLQLLFYSVGIGQISSEVPQNLSASRPQDRQFILSSKKLLLSDSGFYLCASSDRGTYQPQHFGDGTRLSIL.

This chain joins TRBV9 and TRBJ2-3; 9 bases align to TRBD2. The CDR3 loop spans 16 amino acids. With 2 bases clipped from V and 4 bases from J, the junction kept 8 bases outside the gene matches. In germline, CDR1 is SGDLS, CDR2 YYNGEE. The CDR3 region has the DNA TGTGCCAGCAGCGTGATTAGCGGGAGAGGCCCAGATACGCAGTATTTT. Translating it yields CASSVISGRGPDTQYF.

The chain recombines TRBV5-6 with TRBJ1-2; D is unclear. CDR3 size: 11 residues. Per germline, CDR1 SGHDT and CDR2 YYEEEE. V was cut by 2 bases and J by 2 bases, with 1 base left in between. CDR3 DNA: TGTGCCAGCAGCTTAAACTATGGCTACACCTTC. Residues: CASSLNYGYTF.

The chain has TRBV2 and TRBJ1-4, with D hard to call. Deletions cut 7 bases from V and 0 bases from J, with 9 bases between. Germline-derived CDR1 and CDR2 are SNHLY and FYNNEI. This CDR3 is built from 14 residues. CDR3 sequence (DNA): TGTGCCAGCACCCCCGATGCAACTAATGAAAAACTGTTTTTT. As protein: CASTPDATNEKLFF.